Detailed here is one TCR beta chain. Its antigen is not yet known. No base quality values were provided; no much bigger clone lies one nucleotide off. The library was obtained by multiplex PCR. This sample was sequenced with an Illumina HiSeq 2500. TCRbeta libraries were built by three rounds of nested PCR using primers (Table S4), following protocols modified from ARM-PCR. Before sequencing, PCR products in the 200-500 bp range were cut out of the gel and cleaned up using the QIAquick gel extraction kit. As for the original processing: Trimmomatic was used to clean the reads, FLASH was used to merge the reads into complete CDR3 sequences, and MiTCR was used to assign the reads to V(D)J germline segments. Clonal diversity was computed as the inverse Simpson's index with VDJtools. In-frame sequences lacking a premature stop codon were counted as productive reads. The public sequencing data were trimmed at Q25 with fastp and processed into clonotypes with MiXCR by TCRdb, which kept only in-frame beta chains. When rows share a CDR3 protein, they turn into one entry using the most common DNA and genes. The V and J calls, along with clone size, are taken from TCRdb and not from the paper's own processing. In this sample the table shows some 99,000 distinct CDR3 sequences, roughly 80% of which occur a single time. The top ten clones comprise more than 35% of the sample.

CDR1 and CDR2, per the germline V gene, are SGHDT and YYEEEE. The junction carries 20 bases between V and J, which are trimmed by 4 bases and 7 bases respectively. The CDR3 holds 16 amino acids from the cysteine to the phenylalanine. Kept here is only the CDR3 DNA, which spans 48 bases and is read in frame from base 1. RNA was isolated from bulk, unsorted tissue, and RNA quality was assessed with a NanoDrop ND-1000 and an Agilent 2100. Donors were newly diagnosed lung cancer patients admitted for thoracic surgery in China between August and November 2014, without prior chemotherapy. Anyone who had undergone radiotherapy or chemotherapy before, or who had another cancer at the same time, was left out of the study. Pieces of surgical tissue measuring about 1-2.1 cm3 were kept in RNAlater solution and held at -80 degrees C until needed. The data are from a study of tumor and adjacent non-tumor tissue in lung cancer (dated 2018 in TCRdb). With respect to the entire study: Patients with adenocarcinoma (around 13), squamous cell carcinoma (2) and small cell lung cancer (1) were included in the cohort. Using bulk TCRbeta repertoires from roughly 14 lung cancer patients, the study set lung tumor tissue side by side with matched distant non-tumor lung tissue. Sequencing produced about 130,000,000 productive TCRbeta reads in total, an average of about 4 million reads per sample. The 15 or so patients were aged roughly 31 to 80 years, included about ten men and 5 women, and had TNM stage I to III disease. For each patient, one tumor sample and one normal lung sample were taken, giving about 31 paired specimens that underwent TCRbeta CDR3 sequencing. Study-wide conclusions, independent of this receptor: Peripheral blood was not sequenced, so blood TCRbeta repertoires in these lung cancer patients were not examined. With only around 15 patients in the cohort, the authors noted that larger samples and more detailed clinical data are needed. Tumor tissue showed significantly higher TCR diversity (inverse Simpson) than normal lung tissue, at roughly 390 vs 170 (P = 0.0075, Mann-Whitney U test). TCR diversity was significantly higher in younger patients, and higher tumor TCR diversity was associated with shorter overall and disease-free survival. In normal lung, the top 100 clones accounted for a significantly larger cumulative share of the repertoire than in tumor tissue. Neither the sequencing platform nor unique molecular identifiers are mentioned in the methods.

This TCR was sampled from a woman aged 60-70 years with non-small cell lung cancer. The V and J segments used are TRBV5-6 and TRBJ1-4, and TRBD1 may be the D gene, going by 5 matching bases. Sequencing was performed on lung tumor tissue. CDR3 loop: CASSLLQDGGPEKLFF. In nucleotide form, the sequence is TGTGCCAGCAGCCTCTTACAGGACGGAGGACCTGAAAAACTGTTTTTT.